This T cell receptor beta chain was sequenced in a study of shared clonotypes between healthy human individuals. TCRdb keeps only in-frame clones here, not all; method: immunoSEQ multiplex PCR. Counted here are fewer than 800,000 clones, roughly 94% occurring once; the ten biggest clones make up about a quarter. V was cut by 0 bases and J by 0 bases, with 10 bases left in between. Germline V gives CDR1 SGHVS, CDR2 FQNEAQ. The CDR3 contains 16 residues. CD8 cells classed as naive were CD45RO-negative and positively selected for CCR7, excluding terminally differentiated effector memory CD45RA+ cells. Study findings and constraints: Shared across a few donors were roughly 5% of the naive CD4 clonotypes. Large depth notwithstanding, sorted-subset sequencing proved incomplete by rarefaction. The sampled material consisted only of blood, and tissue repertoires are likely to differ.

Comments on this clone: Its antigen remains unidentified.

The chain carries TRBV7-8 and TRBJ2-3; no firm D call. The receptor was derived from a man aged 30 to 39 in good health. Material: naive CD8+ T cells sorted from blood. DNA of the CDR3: TGTGCCAGCAGCTTAGCGGCGGCGGAAAGCACAGATACGCAGTATTTT. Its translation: CASSLAAAESTDTQYF.